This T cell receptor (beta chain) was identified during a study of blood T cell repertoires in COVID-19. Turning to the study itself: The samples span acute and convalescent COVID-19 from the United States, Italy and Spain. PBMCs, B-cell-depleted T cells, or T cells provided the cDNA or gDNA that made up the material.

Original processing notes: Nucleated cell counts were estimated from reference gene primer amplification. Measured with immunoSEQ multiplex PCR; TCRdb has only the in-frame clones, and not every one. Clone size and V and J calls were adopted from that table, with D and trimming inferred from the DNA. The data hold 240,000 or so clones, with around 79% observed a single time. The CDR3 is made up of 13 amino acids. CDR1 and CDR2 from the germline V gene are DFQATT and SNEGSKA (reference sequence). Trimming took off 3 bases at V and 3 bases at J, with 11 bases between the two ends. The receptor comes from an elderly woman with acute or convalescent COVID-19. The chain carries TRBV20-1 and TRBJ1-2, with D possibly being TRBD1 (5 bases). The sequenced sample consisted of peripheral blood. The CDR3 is CSASEAGHYGYTF. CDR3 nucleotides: TGCAGTGCTAGTGAGGCAGGGCACTATGGCTACACCTTC.